The 32 T cell receptor beta chains listed next were all sequenced from one sample in a study of blood T cell repertoires in COVID-19 (dated by TCRdb to the early 2020s). The receptor library was made with the immunoSEQ multiplex PCR assay. TCRdb holds this immuneACCESS table with in-frame rearrangements only. Some clones are missing; in checked studies, unresolved V genes explain under half, and the rest has no known cause. For this sample there are 200,000 to 250,000 clones; approximately 85% appear just once. The ten largest make up around 0.97% of the sample. Sequences were obtained from peripheral blood. These receptors came from a man between 40 and 49 years old with acute or convalescent COVID-19.

The chain joins TRBV18 to TRBJ1-2; D gene uncertain. Trimming stripped 6 bases from V and 8 bases from J, with 13 bases between. Germline CDR1 and CDR2: KGHSH and LQKENI. This CDR3 is built from 12 residues. The DNA of the CDR3 is TGTGCCAGCTCCTCTTCCGTGGAGGGCTACACCTTC. It encodes CASSSSVEGYTF. The variable domain in full, with the rest retrieved from reference TRBV18 and TRBJ1-2, is NAGVMQNPRHLVRRRGQEARLRCSPMKGHSHVYWYRQLPEEGLKFMVYLQKENIIDESGMPKERFSAEFPKEGPSILRIQQVVRGDSAAYFCASSSSVEGYTFGSGTRLTVV.

The rearrangement uses TRBV28 and TRBJ1-2; the match to TRBD1 covers 10 bases. Germline CDR1 MDHEN, CDR2 SYDVKM. J lost 0 bases, V lost 4 bases, and 5 bases had no gene match. The CDR3 extends over 16 amino acids. DNA of the CDR3: TGTGCCAGCAGTTCGTGGGGACAGGGGCCTAACTATGGCTACACCTTC. Amino acid sequence: CASSSWGQGPNYGYTF.

CDR3 amino acids: CASLLHRNQGAWELFF. The CDR3 DNA follows: TGCGCCAGCTTACTGCACCGGAACCAGGGGGCCTGGGAGCTGTTTTTT. The chain links TRBV10-1 to TRBJ2-2; TRBD1 matches at 8 bases. The CDR3 runs 16 residues. V was clipped by 8 bases and J by 9 bases; unmatched bases: 17. The germline V gene has CDR1 WNHNN and CDR2 SYGVQD (reference sequence).

This rearrangement joins TRBV30 to TRBJ1-4; 8 bases are a match to TRBD1. Trimming removed 2 bases from V and 3 bases from J; junction bases left unmatched: 5. This CDR3 is built from 15 residues. Germline CDR1 GTSNPN, CDR2 SVGIG (reference sequence). The CDR3 coding sequence is TGTGCCTGGAGTCGAGGGACAGGATCTAATGAAAAACTGTTTTTT. Translating it yields CAWSRGTGSNEKLFF.

The chain carries TRBV7-3 and TRBJ1-1; D is undetermined. Trimming shortened V by 1 base and J by 3 bases, and 15 bases separated the two germline ends. The CDR3 length is 16 residues. The germline V gene encodes CDR1 SGHTA and CDR2 FQGTGA. The CDR3 loop is CASSLNVQSGDTEAFF. The CDR3 bases are TGTGCCAGCAGCTTAAATGTACAGTCAGGCGACACTGAAGCTTTCTTT.

The V and J genes are TRBV5-4 and TRBJ1-1; TRBD1 might be the D (5 bases). CDR3 length: 16 amino acids. Trimming shortened V by 4 bases and J by 5 bases, and 21 bases separated the two germline ends. Germline V gene lookup returns CDR1 SGHNT and CDR2 YYREEE (reference sequence). The CDR3 region is CASSSITGRRGTEAFF. The CDR3, as DNA: TGTGCCAGCAGCAGTATAACCGGACGAAGGGGAACTGAAGCTTTCTTT. The full variable domain, with the rest looked up from reference TRBV5-4 and TRBJ1-1, is ETGVTQSPTHLIKTRGQQVTLRCSSQSGHNTVSWYQQALGQGPQFIFQYYREEENGRGNFPPRFSGLQFPNYSSELNVNALELDDSALYLCASSSITGRRGTEAFFGQGTRLTVV.

This clone was detected once. This chain uses TRBV10-2 with TRBJ1-2, with unresolved D. Trimming removed 8 bases at V and 1 base at J, with 8 bases between. Germline V lookup: CDR1 WSHSY, CDR2 SAAADI. This CDR3 comprises 12 residues. This chain's CDR3 is CASHPGNYGYTF. The CDR3, as DNA: TGCGCCAGCCATCCCGGTAACTATGGCTACACCTTC.

This clone was counted only a few times. The V gene is TRBV6-2 or TRBV6-3, the J gene TRBJ2-3; tentative D call: TRBD2 (6 bases). V was trimmed by 4 bases and J by 4 bases, leaving 24 bases between them. This CDR3 comprises 18 residues. Germline CDR1 and CDR2: MNHEY and SVGEGT. The CDR3 region is CASSWGTKDWRDADTQYF. DNA for the CDR3: TGTGCCAGCAGTTGGGGGACCAAGGACTGGAGGGACGCAGATACGCAGTATTTT.

This clone was counted ten times or more. V and J are TRBV6-4 and TRBJ2-2; D possibly corresponds to TRBD2 (6 bases). Between the trimmed V and J ends, which lost 5 bases and 7 bases, there was a span of 14 bases. This CDR3 spans 14 amino acids. Germline V gene sequence: CDR1 MRHNA, CDR2 SNTAGT. CDR3 DNA: TGTGCCAGCAGTCAAACGGGGGAGCACGGGGAGCTGTTTTTT. It yields the protein CASSQTGEHGELFF.

Remarks on this clone: Within the sample, other DNA sequences also encode this same CDR3. The rearrangement links TRBV28 to TRBJ1-5, with D possibly matching TRBD1 (6 bases). The CDR3 is 15 residues long. CDR1 is MDHEN, CDR2 SYDVKM, per germline. Between the trimmed V and J ends, which lost 7 bases and 1 base, there was a span of 14 bases. The CDR3 is CASKAGTGSNQPQHF. The CDR3 DNA follows: TGTGCCAGCAAAGCTGGAACAGGGAGCAATCAGCCCCAGCATTTT.

The rearrangement uses TRBV9 and TRBJ1-4; the match to TRBD1 covers 7 bases. CDR1 SGDLS and CDR2 YYNGEE come from the germline V gene. There are 15 residues in the CDR3. V shed 4 bases, J shed 6 bases, and the junction held 9 bases outside the gene matches. The CDR3 protein is CASSLSQGVDEKLFF. CDR3 sequence (DNA): TGTGCCAGCAGCTTAAGTCAGGGGGTAGATGAAAAACTGTTTTTT.

The chain recombines TRBV7-6 with TRBJ1-1; D remains ambiguous. In germline, CDR1 is SGHVS, CDR2 FNYEAQ. The V gene lost 1 base and the J gene lost 7 bases, with 10 bases spanning the gap. CDR3 length: 13 residues. CDR3 DNA sequence: TGTGCCAGCAGCTTAGTTCGACGGGGTGAAGCTTTCTTT. It specifies CASSLVRRGEAFF.

This sequence joins TRBV6-2 or TRBV6-3 and TRBJ2-1; 7 bases are a match to TRBD2. Germline V gives CDR1 MNHEY, CDR2 SVGEGT. The length of the CDR3 is 16 residues. The V segment lost 5 bases and the J segment 1 base; nucleotides outside the gene matches: 8. The chain's CDR3 is CASSLKRGASYNEQFF. In DNA, the CDR3 is TGTGCCAGCAGTCTTAAGCGGGGCGCTTCCTACAATGAGCAGTTCTTC.

The chain links TRBV6-5 to TRBJ2-2; 10 nucleotides align to TRBD1. The CDR3 spans 15 residues. Germline V gene sequence: CDR1 MNHEY, CDR2 SVGAGI. The J segment lost 3 bases and the V segment lost 6 bases, leaving 4 bases of the junction unmatched. This chain's CDR3 is CASRPDRGDTGELFF. CDR3 nucleotides: TGTGCCAGCAGACCGGACAGGGGGGACACCGGGGAGCTGTTTTTT.

The rearrangement joins TRBV6-1 to TRBJ1-4, with 7 bases that match TRBD1. CDR1 MNHNS and CDR2 SASEGT come from the germline V gene. V lost 2 bases and J lost 3; bases outside the gene matches: 3. The CDR3 runs to 15 residues. The CDR3 nucleotides are TGTGCCAGCAGTGAATTGGGGACAGCTAATGAAAAACTGTTTTTT. Amino acid sequence: CASSELGTANEKLFF.

This clone was seen more than once but under ten times. The rearrangement links TRBV3-1 (or the pseudogene TRBV3-2) to TRBJ2-1, with D unresolved. The CDR3 length is 14 residues. Germline lookup yields CDR1 LGHDT and CDR2 YNNKEL (reference sequence). With 1 base removed from V and 5 bases from J, the gap between germline ends came to 9 bases. CDR3 bases: TGTGCCAGCAGCCAAGTGGAGAACAACAATGAGCAGTTCTTC. The encoded protein is CASSQVENNNEQFF.

The rearrangement links TRBV3-1 (or the pseudogene TRBV3-2) to TRBJ1-1, with D unclear. CDR3 size: 12 residues. The V end was cut by 5 bases, the J end by 4 bases, with 8 bases between. The V gene's germline CDR1 is LGHDT and CDR2 YNNKEL (reference sequence). The CDR3 reads CASSFRSTEAFF. CDR3 nucleotides: TGTGCCAGCAGCTTTAGAAGCACTGAAGCTTTCTTT.

CDR3 protein: CASSSPTRKYEDTQYF. CDR3 in DNA: TGTGCCAGCAGCTCCCCGACTAGAAAGTATGAAGATACGCAGTATTTT. This chain connects TRBV6-2 or TRBV6-3 to TRBJ2-3; TRBD2 might be the D (6 bases). The germline gives CDR1 MNHEY, CDR2 SVGEGT. V shed 6 bases and J shed 5 bases, with 21 bases lying between them. CDR3 length: 16 residues.

The chain has TRBV3-1 (or the pseudogene TRBV3-2) and TRBJ2-2, with TRBD1 matching over 8 bases. The J segment lost 5 bases and the V segment lost 0 bases, leaving 2 bases of the junction unmatched. In germline, CDR1 is LGHDT, CDR2 YNNKEL (reference sequence). This CDR3 has 15 residues. The CDR3 sequence: CASSQDRGLTGELFF. The CDR3 nucleotides are TGTGCCAGCAGCCAAGACAGGGGGCTTACCGGGGAGCTGTTTTTT.

Only a few counts were recorded for this clone. CDR3 in DNA: TGTGCCAGCAAAGGAGACTACGAGCAGTACTTC. Translating gives CASKGDYEQYF. The chain uses TRBV6-5 and TRBJ2-7; D ambiguous. Germline CDR1 and CDR2: MNHEY and SVGAGI. Trimming stripped 7 bases from V and 3 bases from J, with 7 bases between. CDR3 length equals 11 residues.

The V gene is TRBV30, the J gene TRBJ1-5; D unresolved. The CDR3 is 14 amino acids. CDR1 is GTSNPN, CDR2 SVGIG, per germline (reference sequence). Trimming left V 1 base short and J 1 base short, with 8 bases between. The CDR3 nucleotides are TGTGCCTGGAGTGGGCCCAGGAGCAATCAGCCCCAGCATTTT. This gives the protein CAWSGPRSNQPQHF.

In this sample, this clone turned up once. The rearrangement joins TRBV5-1 to TRBJ1-2; D not resolved. The V gene's germline CDR1 is SGHRS and CDR2 YFSETQ. V was pared by 0 bases and J by 1 base, with 7 bases between. This CDR3 is built from 14 residues. CDR3 in DNA: TGCGCCAGCAGCTTGGAAGAGGGTAACTATGGCTACACCTTC. Residues: CASSLEEGNYGYTF.

The V call is TRBV4-1, the J call TRBJ2-3; 8 nucleotides align to TRBD2. Per germline, CDR1 MGHRA and CDR2 YSYEKL. Trimming cost V 4 bases and J 2 bases; bases outside gene matches: 11. There are 17 residues in the CDR3. The CDR3 region is CASSPLGWRGDTDTQYF. DNA of the CDR3: TGCGCCAGCAGCCCCCTGGGTTGGCGGGGGGACACAGATACGCAGTATTTT.

This clone was detected a few times. The chain joins TRBV29-1 to TRBJ1-2; 8 bases line up with TRBD1. The germline V gene has CDR1 SQVTM and CDR2 ANQGSEA. This CDR3 region has 15 residues. The J segment lost 8 bases and the V segment lost 4 bases, leaving 15 bases of the junction unmatched. For the CDR3, the DNA is TGCAGCGTTGCCCGGCGGGACAGGTCCCCGGGGGGCTACACCTTC. Its protein is CSVARRDRSPGGYTF.

This chain connects TRBV15 to TRBJ1-1; D remains ambiguous. This CDR3 has 13 amino acids. V was cut by 0 bases and J by 11 bases, with 13 bases left in between. Germline assignment: CDR1 LNHNV and CDR2 YYDKDF (reference sequence). The CDR3 spells CATSREPFEGAFF. CDR3 coding DNA: TGTGCCACCAGCAGAGAACCTTTCGAGGGTGCTTTCTTT.

This clone occurred once. The rearrangement uses TRBV15 and TRBJ2-4; 9 bases line up with TRBD2. This CDR3 contains 17 residues. Germline loops: CDR1 LNHNV, CDR2 YYDKDF (reference sequence). Losses at the gene ends were 3 bases for V and 1 base for J; bases not matched to a gene: 7. CDR3 region: CATSSRASGVAKNIQYF. CDR3 coding DNA: TGTGCCACCAGCAGTCGGGCTAGCGGGGTTGCCAAAAACATTCAGTACTTC.

In regard to this clone: Other DNA sequences of this sample code for an identical CDR3. The chain is built from TRBV5-1 and TRBJ1-3, with D unresolved. V shed 4 bases and J shed 0 bases, with 11 bases lying between them. Per germline, CDR1 SGHRS and CDR2 YFSETQ. The CDR3 is 15 residues long. The CDR3 region is CASSLLPGSGNTIYF. The CDR3 DNA is TGCGCCAGCAGCCTTCTCCCCGGCTCTGGAAACACCATATATTTT.

V gene TRBV19 combines with J gene TRBJ1-2; D perhaps matches TRBD1 (5 bases). Trimming left V 3 bases short and J 4 bases short, with 9 bases between. Per germline, CDR1 LNHDA and CDR2 SQIVND (reference sequence). There are 13 residues in the CDR3. The CDR3 DNA follows: TGTGCCAGTAGTATTGACAGCGTCTATGGCTACACCTTC. It codes for CASSIDSVYGYTF.

The chain links TRBV3-1 (or the pseudogene TRBV3-2) to TRBJ2-7; possible D gene TRBD1, 5 bases. The V and J ends lost 4 bases and 3 bases respectively, with 13 bases between them. CDR1 LGHDT and CDR2 YNNKEL come from the germline V gene (reference sequence). The CDR3 has 14 residues. The CDR3 sequence: CASSPRQIYYEQYF. CDR3 nucleotide sequence: TGTGCCAGCAGCCCTAGACAGATTTACTACGAGCAGTACTTC.

V usage is TRBV25-1 and J usage is TRBJ2-7; D may be TRBD2 (5 bases). The CDR3 runs 14 residues. Looked up from germline, CDR1 is MGHDK and CDR2 is SYGVNS. V lost 1 base, J lost 5 bases, and 12 bases lay in between. CDR3 residues: CASSEFGPGNEQYF. CDR3 sequence (DNA): TGTGCCAGCAGTGAATTCGGACCGGGGAACGAGCAGTACTTC.

The chain combines TRBV18 with TRBJ1-2; the D is unclear. The germline gives CDR1 KGHSH, CDR2 LQKENI. Trimming stripped 3 bases from V and 4 bases from J, with 15 bases between. This CDR3 has 15 amino acids. The CDR3 DNA reads TGTGCCAGCTCACCGATATCTGGGGAGTTCTATGGCTACACCTTC. As protein: CASSPISGEFYGYTF.

The chain employs TRBV27 and TRBJ2-7; 9 bases line up with TRBD2. V lost 4 bases, J lost 5 bases, and 12 bases stayed unmatched. CDR1 MNHEY and CDR2 SMNVEV come from the germline V gene (reference sequence). This CDR3 spans 16 amino acids. The CDR3 DNA follows: TGTGCCAGCAGTTCGACCTACCGGCGGGGGGGGCACGAGCAGTACTTC. It specifies CASSSTYRRGGHEQYF.